This TCR beta chain was recovered during a study of T cell responses to AZD1222 COVID-19 vaccine. This clone was detected a few times. The identical CDR3 is also encoded by other nucleotide sequences in the sample. This CDR3 has 11 amino acids. Germline assignment: CDR1 DFQATT and CDR2 SNEGSKA (reference sequence). Between the trimmed V and J ends, which lost 3 bases and 5 bases, there was a span of 7 bases. The assay was immunoSEQ multiplex PCR, and TCRdb's table has in-frame clones only and misses some. The table has over 150,000 clones, roughly nine tenths seen once. The receptor was derived from an adult in good health. This specimen consisted of peripheral blood, obtained on day 0 of MenACWY control vaccination. This chain joins TRBV20-1 and TRBJ2-5; the D gene could be TRBD1 or TRBD2 (5 bases each). The CDR3 spells CSARGEETQYF. The CDR3, as DNA: TGCAGTGCTAGGGGGGAGGAGACCCAGTACTTC.